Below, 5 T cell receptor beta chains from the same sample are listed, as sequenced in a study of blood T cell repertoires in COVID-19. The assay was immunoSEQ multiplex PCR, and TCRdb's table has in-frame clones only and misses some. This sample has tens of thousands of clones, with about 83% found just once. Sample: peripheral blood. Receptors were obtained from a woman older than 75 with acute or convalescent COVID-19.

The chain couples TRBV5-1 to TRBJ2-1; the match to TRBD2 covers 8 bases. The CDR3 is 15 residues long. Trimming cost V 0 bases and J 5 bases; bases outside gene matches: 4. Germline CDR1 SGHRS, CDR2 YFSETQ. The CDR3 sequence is CASSLDGGADNEQFF. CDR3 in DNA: TGCGCCAGCAGCTTGGACGGGGGGGCCGACAATGAGCAGTTCTTC.

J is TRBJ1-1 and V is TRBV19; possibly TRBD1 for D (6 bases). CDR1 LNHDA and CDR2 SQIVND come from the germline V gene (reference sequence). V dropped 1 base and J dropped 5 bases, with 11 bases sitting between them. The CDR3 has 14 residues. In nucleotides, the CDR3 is TGTGCCAGTAGTATAGGGGAGGGGGAAACTGAAGCTTTCTTT. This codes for CASSIGEGETEAFF.

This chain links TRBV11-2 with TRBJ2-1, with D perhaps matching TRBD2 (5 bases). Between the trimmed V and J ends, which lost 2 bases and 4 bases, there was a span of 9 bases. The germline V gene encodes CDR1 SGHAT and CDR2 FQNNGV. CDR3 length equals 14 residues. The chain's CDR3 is CASSLRRGYNEQFF. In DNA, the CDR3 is TGTGCCAGCAGCTTACGCCGAGGGTACAATGAGCAGTTCTTC.

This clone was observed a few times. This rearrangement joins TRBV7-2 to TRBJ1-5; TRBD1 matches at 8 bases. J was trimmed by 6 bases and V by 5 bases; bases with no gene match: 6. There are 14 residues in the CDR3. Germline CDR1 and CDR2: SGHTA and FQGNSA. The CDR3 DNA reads TGTGCCAGCAGCGTTACAGGGGGACCTCAGCCCCAGCATTTT. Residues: CASSVTGGPQPQHF.

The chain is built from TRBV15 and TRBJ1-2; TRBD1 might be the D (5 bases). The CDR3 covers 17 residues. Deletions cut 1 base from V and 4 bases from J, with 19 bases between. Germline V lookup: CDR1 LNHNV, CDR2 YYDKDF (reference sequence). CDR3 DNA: TGTGCCACCAGCAGAGGTGGGGCCTCCCCCTTGGGCTATGGCTACACCTTC. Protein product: CATSRGGASPLGYGYTF.